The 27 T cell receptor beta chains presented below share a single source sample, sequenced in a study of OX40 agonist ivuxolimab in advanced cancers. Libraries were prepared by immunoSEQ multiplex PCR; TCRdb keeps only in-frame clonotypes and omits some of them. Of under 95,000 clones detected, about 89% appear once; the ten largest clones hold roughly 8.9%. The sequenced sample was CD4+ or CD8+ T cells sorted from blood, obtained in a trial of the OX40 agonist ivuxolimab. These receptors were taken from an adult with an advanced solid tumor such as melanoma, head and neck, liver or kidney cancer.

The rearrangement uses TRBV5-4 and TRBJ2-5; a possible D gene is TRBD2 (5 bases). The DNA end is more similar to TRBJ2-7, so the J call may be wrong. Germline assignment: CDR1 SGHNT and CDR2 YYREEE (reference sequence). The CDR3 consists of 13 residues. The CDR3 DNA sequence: TGTGCCAGCAGCTTAGAGGGTCCCAGCGAGCAGTACTTC. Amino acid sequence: CASSLEGPSEQYF.

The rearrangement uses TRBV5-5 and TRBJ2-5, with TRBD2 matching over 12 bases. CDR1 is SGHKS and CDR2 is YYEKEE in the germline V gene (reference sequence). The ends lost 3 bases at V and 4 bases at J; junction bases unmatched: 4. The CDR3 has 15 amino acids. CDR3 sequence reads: CASSSLAGGSETQYF. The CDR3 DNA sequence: TGTGCCAGCAGCTCGCTAGCGGGAGGGTCAGAGACCCAGTACTTC.

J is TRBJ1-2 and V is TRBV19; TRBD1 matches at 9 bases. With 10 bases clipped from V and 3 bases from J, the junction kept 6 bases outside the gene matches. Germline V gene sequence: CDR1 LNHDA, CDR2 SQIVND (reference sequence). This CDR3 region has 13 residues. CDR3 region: CATRTGEDYGYTF. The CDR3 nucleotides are TGTGCCACCCGGACAGGGGAGGACTATGGCTACACCTTC.

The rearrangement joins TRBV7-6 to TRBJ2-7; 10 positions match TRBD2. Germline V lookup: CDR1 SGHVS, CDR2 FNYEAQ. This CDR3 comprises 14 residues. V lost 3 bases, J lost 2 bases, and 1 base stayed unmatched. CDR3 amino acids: CASSFSGRAYEQYF. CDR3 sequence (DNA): TGTGCCAGCAGCTTCAGCGGGAGGGCCTACGAGCAGTACTTC.

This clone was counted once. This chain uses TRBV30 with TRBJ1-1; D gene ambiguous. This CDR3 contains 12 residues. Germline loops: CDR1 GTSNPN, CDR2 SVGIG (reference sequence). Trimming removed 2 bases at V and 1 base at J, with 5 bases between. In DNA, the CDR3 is TGTGCCTGGAGTAGGACGAACACTGAAGCTTTCTTT. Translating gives CAWSRTNTEAFF. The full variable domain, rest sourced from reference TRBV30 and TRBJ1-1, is SQTIHQWPATLVQPVGSPLSLECTVEGTSNPNLYWYRQAAGRGLQLLFYSVGIGQISSEVPQNLSASRPQDRQFILSSKKLLLSDSGFYLCAWSRTNTEAFFGQGTRLTVV.

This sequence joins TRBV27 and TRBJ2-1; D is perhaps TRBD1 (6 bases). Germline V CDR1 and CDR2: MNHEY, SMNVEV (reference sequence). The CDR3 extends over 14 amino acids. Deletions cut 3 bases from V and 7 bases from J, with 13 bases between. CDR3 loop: CASSFAGAGNEQFF. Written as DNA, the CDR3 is TGTGCCAGCAGTTTTGCAGGGGCAGGGAATGAGCAGTTCTTC.

Here the CDR3 DNA reads TGTGCCAGCAGCCTCCCCGGACGAGCCAGTGGGGATACGCAGTATTTT. Amino acids: CASSLPGRASGDTQYF. The chain has TRBV5-4 and TRBJ2-3; D is unresolved. Germline loops: CDR1 SGHNT, CDR2 YYREEE (reference sequence). V lost 4 bases, J lost 6 bases, and 21 bases lay in between. The CDR3 contains 16 residues. Supplemented by reference TRBV5-4 and TRBJ2-3, the full variable domain reads ETGVTQSPTHLIKTRGQQVTLRCSSQSGHNTVSWYQQALGQGPQFIFQYYREEENGRGNFPPRFSGLQFPNYSSELNVNALELDDSALYLCASSLPGRASGDTQYFGPGTRLTVL.

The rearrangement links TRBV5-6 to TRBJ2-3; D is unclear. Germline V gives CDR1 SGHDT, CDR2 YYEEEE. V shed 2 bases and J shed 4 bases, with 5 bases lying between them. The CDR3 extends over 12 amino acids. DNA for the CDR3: TGTGCCAGCAGCTTCCACCCAGATACGCAGTATTTT. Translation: CASSFHPDTQYF.

The CDR3 bases are TGTGCCAGCAGTCCCCAGGGTGGCTCCTACGAGCAGTACTTC. Amino acid sequence: CASSPQGGSYEQYF. This sequence joins TRBV28 and TRBJ2-7; TRBD1 is a possible D gene (5 bases). Deletions cut 5 bases from V and 0 bases from J, with 11 bases between. The germline V gene has CDR1 MDHEN and CDR2 SYDVKM. This CDR3 has 14 amino acids. Full variable domain (rest looked up from reference TRBV28 and TRBJ2-7): DVKVTQSSRYLVKRTGEKVFLECVQDMDHENMFWYRQDPGLGLRLIYFSYDVKMKEKGDIPEGYSVSREKKERFSLILESASTNQTSMYLCASSPQGGSYEQYFGPGTRLTVT.

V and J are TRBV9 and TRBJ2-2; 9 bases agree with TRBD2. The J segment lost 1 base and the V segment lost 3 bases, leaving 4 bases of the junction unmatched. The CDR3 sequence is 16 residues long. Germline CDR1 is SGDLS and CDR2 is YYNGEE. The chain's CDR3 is CASSGPSGVNTGELFF. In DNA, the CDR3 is TGTGCCAGCAGCGGACCTAGCGGGGTGAACACCGGGGAGCTGTTTTTT.

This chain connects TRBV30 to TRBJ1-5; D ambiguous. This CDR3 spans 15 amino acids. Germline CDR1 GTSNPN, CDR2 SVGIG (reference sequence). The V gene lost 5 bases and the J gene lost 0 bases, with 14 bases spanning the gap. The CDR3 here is CAWGLRGNSNQPQHF. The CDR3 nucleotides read TGTGCCTGGGGGCTCCGAGGGAATAGCAATCAGCCCCAGCATTTT.

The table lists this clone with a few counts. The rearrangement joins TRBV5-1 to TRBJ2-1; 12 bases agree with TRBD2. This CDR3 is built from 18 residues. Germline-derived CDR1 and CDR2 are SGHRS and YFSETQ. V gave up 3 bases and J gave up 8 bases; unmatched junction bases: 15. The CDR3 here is CASSWGWASGRADDEQFF. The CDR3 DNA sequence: TGCGCCAGCAGCTGGGGCTGGGCTAGCGGGAGGGCCGACGATGAGCAGTTCTTC.

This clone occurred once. CDR3 in amino acids: CASRGRRNYGYTF. The CDR3 DNA is TGTGCCAGCAGGGGACGCCGCAACTATGGCTACACCTTC. The V gene is TRBV9, the J gene TRBJ1-2, with a tentative D call TRBD1 (5 bases). Germline values: CDR1 SGDLS, CDR2 YYNGEE. V shed 5 bases and J shed 2 bases, with 10 bases lying between them. The CDR3 extends over 13 amino acids.

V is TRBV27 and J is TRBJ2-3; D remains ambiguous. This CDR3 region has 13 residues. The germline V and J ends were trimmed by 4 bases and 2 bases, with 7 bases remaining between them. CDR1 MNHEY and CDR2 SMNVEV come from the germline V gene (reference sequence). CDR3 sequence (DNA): TGTGCCAGCAGTTACCGATCCACAGATACGCAGTATTTT. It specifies CASSYRSTDTQYF.

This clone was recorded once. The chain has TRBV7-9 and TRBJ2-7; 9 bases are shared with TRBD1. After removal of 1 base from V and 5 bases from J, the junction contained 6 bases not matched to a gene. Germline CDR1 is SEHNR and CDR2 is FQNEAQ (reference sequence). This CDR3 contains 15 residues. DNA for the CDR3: TGTGCCAGCAGCTTAGTGGGGACAGGGAACGACGAGCAGTACTTC. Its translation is CASSLVGTGNDEQYF.

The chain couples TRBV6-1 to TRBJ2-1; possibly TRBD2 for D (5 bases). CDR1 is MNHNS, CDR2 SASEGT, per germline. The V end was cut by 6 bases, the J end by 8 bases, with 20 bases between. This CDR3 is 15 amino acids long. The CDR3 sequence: CASRVKWELFYEQFF. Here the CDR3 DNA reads TGTGCCAGCAGAGTAAAGTGGGAGCTTTTTTATGAGCAGTTCTTC.

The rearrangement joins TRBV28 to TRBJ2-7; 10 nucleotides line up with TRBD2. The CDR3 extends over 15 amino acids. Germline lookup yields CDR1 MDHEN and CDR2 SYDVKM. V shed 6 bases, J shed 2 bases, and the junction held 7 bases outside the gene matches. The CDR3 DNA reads TGTGCCAGCAGGGTAGGCCTAGCGGGAGCCTACGAGCAGTACTTC. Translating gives CASRVGLAGAYEQYF.

The CDR3 nucleotides are TGTGCCAGCAGTGAATCGTTTTCTTTTCTCAATGAGCAGTTCTTC. It yields the protein CASSESFSFLNEQFF. V gene TRBV2 combines with J gene TRBJ2-1; D ambiguous. The CDR3 consists of 15 residues. CDR1 is SNHLY and CDR2 is FYNNEI in the germline V gene. The V and J ends lost 2 bases and 6 bases respectively, with 14 bases between them.

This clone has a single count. CDR3 loop: CASSLVGVGLTDTQYF. The CDR3 DNA sequence: TGTGCCAGCAGCTTAGTCGGGGTCGGGCTCACAGATACGCAGTATTTT. The chain carries TRBV7-6 and TRBJ2-3, with a tentative D call TRBD2 (5 bases). V shed 1 base and J shed 2 bases, with 13 bases lying between them. The CDR3 runs 16 residues. The germline V gene encodes CDR1 SGHVS and CDR2 FNYEAQ.

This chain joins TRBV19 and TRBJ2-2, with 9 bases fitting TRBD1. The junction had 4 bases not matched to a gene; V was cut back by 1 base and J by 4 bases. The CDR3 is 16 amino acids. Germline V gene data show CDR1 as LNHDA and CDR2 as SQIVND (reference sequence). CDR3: CASSIGYRGRTGELFF. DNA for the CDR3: TGTGCCAGTAGTATAGGTTACAGGGGGCGCACCGGGGAGCTGTTTTTT.

As DNA, the CDR3 is TGTGCCAGCAGTTACTCCCCTACAGGGACTAACTATGGCTACACCTTC. This sequence encodes CASSYSPTGTNYGYTF. The V and J genes are TRBV6-6 and TRBJ1-2; TRBD1 might be the D (6 bases). This CDR3 region has 16 residues. Trimming took 0 bases from V and 0 from J, leaving 11 bases between them. Germline CDR1 reads MNHNY; CDR2 reads SVGAGI (reference sequence).

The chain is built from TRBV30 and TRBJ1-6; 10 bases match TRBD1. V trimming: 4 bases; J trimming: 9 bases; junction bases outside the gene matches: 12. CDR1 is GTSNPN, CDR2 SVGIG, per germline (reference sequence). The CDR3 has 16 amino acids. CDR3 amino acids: CAWKWEPGDRGSPLHF. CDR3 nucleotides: TGTGCCTGGAAATGGGAACCTGGGGACAGGGGTTCACCCCTCCACTTT.

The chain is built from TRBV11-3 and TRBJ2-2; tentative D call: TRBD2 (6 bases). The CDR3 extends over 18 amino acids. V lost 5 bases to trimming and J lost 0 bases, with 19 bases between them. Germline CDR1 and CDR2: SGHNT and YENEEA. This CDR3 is CASSGRWGGDANTGELFF. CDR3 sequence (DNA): TGTGCCAGCAGCGGCCGCTGGGGCGGGGACGCGAACACCGGGGAGCTGTTTTTT.

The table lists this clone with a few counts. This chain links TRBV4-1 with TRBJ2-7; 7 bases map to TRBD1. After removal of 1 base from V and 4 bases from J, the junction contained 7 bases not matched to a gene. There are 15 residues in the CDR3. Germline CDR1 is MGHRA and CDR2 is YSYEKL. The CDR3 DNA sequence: TGCGCCAGCAGCCAAGCAGGACAGGTCCTGTACGAGCAGTACTTC. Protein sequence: CASSQAGQVLYEQYF.

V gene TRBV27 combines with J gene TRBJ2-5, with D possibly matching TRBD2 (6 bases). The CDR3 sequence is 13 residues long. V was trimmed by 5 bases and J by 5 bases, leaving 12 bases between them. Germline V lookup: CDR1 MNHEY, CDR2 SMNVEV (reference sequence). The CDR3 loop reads CASSVGGWETQYF. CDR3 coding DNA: TGTGCCAGCAGTGTCGGGGGTTGGGAGACCCAGTACTTC.

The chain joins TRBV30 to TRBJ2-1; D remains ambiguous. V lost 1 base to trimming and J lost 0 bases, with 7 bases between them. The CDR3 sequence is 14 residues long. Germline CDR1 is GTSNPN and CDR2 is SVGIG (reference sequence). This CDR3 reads CAWSGYSSYNEQFF. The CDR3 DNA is TGTGCCTGGAGTGGGTACAGCTCCTACAATGAGCAGTTCTTC. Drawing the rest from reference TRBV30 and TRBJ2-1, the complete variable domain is SQTIHQWPATLVQPVGSPLSLECTVEGTSNPNLYWYRQAAGRGLQLLFYSVGIGQISSEVPQNLSASRPQDRQFILSSKKLLLSDSGFYLCAWSGYSSYNEQFFGPGTRLTVL.

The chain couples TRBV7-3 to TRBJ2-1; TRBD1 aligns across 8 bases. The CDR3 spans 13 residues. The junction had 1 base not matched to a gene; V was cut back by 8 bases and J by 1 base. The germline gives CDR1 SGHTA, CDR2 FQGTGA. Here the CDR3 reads CASGQGSYNEQFF. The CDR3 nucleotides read TGTGCCAGCGGACAGGGATCCTACAATGAGCAGTTCTTC.